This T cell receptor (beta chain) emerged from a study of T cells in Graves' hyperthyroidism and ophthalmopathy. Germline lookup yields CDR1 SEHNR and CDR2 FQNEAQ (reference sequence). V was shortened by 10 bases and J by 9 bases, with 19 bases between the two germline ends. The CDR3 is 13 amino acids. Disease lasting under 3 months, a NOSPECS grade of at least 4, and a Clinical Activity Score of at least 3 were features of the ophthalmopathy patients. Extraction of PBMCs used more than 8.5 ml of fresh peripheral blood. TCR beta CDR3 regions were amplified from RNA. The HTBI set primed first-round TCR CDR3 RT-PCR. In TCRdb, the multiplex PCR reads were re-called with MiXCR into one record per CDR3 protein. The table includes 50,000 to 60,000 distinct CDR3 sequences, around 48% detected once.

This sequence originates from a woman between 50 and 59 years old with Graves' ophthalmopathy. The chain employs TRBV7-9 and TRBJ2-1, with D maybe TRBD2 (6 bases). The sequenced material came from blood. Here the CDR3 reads CATLEGAVFEQFF. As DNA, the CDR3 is TGTGCCACCCTGGAGGGAGCCGTGTTTGAGCAGTTCTTC.